This entry is about one T cell receptor beta chain. Its target is unknown. Per germline, CDR1 SGHDT and CDR2 YYEEEE. V gave up 7 bases and J gave up 6 bases; unmatched junction bases: 4. The length of the CDR3 is 12 residues. This sample was included in a study of graft-versus-host responses after intestinal transplantation. The wider study: The whole recipient group had anti-thymocyte globulin induction followed by tacrolimus and steroids for two to three years. Whole-study results and caveats: In recipient marrow, GvH clones were found, and some appeared first in ileum or blood. Allografts of one patient group, those with graft-donor T cell macrochimerism, had high graft-versus-host to host-versus-graft clonal ratios.

This table comes from immunoSEQ multiplex PCR, and its TCRdb copy is limited to in-frame clones, with some not included. This table holds around 87,000 clones, 85% to 95% found once. The sequence derives from a human donor who was the organ donor for an intestinal transplant. The chain has TRBV5-6 and TRBJ1-2, with 9 nucleotides matching TRBD1. The input for sequencing was unstimulated CD8+ T cells sorted from spleen or lymph node cells, taken before transplant. CDR3: CASGTGLHGYTF. In DNA form, the CDR3 reads TGTGCCAGCGGGACAGGGCTCCATGGCTACACCTTC.